Below are 24 T cell receptor beta chains sequenced from a single sample in a study of blood T cell repertoires in COVID-19. Only in-frame clones appear in the TCRdb table, and some are missing; sequencing was by immunoSEQ multiplex PCR. The sample lists 250,000 to 300,000 clones, 83% seen once, with roughly 4.6% in the top ten. Sample: peripheral blood. Receptors were obtained from a man aged 55 to 70 who had recovered from COVID-19.

This clone was picked up one time. This chain connects TRBV29-1 to TRBJ2-2; D gene ambiguous. The CDR3 consists of 11 residues. Germline V gene data show CDR1 as SQVTM and CDR2 as ANQGSEA. Trimming removed 7 bases from V and 7 bases from J, with 10 bases in between. The CDR3: CSASLFGELFF. The CDR3 DNA reads as TGCAGCGCCTCTCTATTCGGGGAGCTGTTTTTT.

The V and J genes are TRBV6-4 and TRBJ2-1, with D unclear. Trimming cost V 0 bases and J 5 bases, with 11 bases left between them. The CDR3 extends over 15 amino acids. CDR1 is MRHNA and CDR2 is SNTAGT in the germline V gene. The DNA of the CDR3 is TGTGCCAGCAGTGACTCGTGGTCAGTGAACAATGAGCAGTTCTTC. Amino acid sequence: CASSDSWSVNNEQFF.

This clone occurred once. The J gene is TRBJ2-3, the V gene TRBV4-1; D is perhaps TRBD2 (5 bases). Between the trimmed V and J ends, which lost 1 base and 5 bases, there was a span of 10 bases. The CDR3 is made up of 14 amino acids. Germline lookup yields CDR1 MGHRA and CDR2 YSYEKL. The CDR3 sequence is CASSQVVSVDTQYF. The CDR3 DNA reads TGCGCCAGCAGCCAAGTCGTTAGCGTAGATACGCAGTATTTT.

The gene calls are TRBV2 and TRBJ1-5, with TRBD1 matching 9 bases. V lost 6 bases and J lost 5; bases outside the gene matches: 8. CDR1 is SNHLY and CDR2 is FYNNEI in the germline V gene. The CDR3 is made up of 15 amino acids. Written as DNA, the CDR3 is TGTGCCAGCAGCCGGCCCGGACAGGGGTATCAGCCCCAGCATTTT. It specifies CASSRPGQGYQPQHF.

The J gene is TRBJ2-2, the V gene TRBV27; D may be TRBD2 (5 bases). The CDR3 is 16 residues long. Germline CDR1 is MNHEY and CDR2 is SMNVEV (reference sequence). The V end lost 6 bases, the J end lost 5 bases, and 19 bases lay between the germline ends. The CDR3 DNA reads as TGTGCCAGCAGACGCACCTCGGAGGTGAAGACCGGGGAGCTGTTTTTT. Translated: CASRRTSEVKTGELFF.

The chain links TRBV5-1 to TRBJ2-1, with TRBD2 as a possible D gene (6 bases). The germline gives CDR1 SGHRS, CDR2 YFSETQ. The CDR3 is 14 residues long. Deletions cut 4 bases from V and 2 bases from J, with 10 bases between. This CDR3 is CASSTAGPYNEQFF. Written as DNA, the CDR3 is TGCGCCAGCAGCACCGCGGGGCCCTACAATGAGCAGTTCTTC.

The chain joins TRBV18 to TRBJ1-5; D is undetermined. CDR3 length: 12 amino acids. Germline loops: CDR1 KGHSH, CDR2 LQKENI. V was cut by 8 bases and J by 5 bases, with 10 bases left in between. In DNA form, the CDR3 reads TGTGCCAGCCAAGACACGGATCAGCCCCAGCATTTT. This sequence encodes CASQDTDQPQHF.

This clone was counted a single time. The rearrangement links TRBV3-1 (or the pseudogene TRBV3-2) to TRBJ1-5; D possibly corresponds to TRBD1 (5 bases). The CDR3 contains 14 residues. Between the trimmed V and J ends, which lost 6 bases and 1 base, there was a span of 10 bases. CDR1 and CDR2 from the germline V gene are LGHDT and YNNKEL (reference sequence). The CDR3 region has the DNA TGTGCCAGCAGTTCTAGGACAAGCAATCAGCCCCAGCATTTT. This translates into CASSSRTSNQPQHF.

The chain's CDR3 is CASMLSGSHETQYF. The CDR3 nucleotides are TGTGCCAGCATGCTTAGCGGGAGTCACGAGACCCAGTACTTC. This rearrangement joins TRBV5-4 to TRBJ2-5; 9 bases line up with TRBD2. This CDR3 contains 14 residues. Germline V lookup: CDR1 SGHNT, CDR2 YYREEE (reference sequence). Germline trimming cut 6 bases from V and 5 bases from J; bases unmatched to any gene: 8.

This clone appeared a single time. The J gene is TRBJ1-3, the V gene TRBV28; TRBD1 matches 9 bases. The CDR3 loop spans 16 amino acids. The trim removed 4 bases at V and 1 base at J, leaving 5 bases unmatched. The germline V gene encodes CDR1 MDHEN and CDR2 SYDVKM. CDR3 amino acids: CASSSSGQGSGNTIYF. In DNA form, the CDR3 reads TGTGCCAGCAGTTCCTCGGGACAGGGATCTGGAAACACCATATATTTT.

This clone was seen a single time. The chain links TRBV7-3 to TRBJ1-6; D may be TRBD1 (6 bases). CDR1 SGHTA and CDR2 FQGTGA come from the germline V gene. Trimming left V 4 bases short and J 6 bases short, with 10 bases between. This CDR3 spans 14 amino acids. The CDR3 region is CASSSKGGNSPLHF. CDR3 in DNA: TGTGCCAGCAGCTCTAAAGGGGGTAATTCACCCCTCCACTTT.

The gene calls are TRBV7-6 and TRBJ2-2; D possibly corresponds to TRBD2 (6 bases). Germline V CDR1 and CDR2: SGHVS, FNYEAQ. Trimming took 2 bases from V and 3 from J, leaving 16 bases between them. The length of the CDR3 is 17 residues. CDR3 in DNA: TGTGCCAGCAGCTTACCCCGCGGGACCCTGGACACCGGGGAGCTGTTTTTT. Protein: CASSLPRGTLDTGELFF.

The rearrangement uses TRBV24-1 and TRBJ2-4; D unclear. The germline V and J ends were trimmed by 2 bases and 0 bases, with 19 bases remaining between them. The CDR3 covers 19 residues. Germline loops: CDR1 KGHDR, CDR2 SFDVKD. CDR3 sequence reads: CATSDSPNIRQLAKNIQYF. DNA for the CDR3: TGTGCCACCAGTGATTCCCCTAACATCAGGCAGCTAGCCAAAAACATTCAGTACTTC.

The gene calls are TRBV30 and TRBJ1-5, with D possibly being TRBD1 (5 bases). The germline gives CDR1 GTSNPN, CDR2 SVGIG (reference sequence). The CDR3 sequence is 15 residues long. Trimming cost V 1 base and J 0 bases, with 10 bases left between them. The CDR3 DNA reads TGTGCCTGGAGTGCAGCGGGGCTTAGCAATCAGCCCCAGCATTTT. The encoded protein is CAWSAAGLSNQPQHF.

This chain joins TRBV7-8 and TRBJ1-2; TRBD1 matches at 7 bases. CDR3 length equals 15 residues. The germline gives CDR1 SGHVS, CDR2 FQNEAQ. V trimming: 4 bases; J trimming: 3 bases; junction bases outside the gene matches: 8. As DNA, the CDR3 is TGTGCCAGCAGCTCCGTACGACAGGGTGACTATGGCTACACCTTC. Encoded protein: CASSSVRQGDYGYTF.

Written as DNA, the CDR3 is TGTGCCAGCAGCTTAGTACCGGCTAGCGGGAGAGGCACCGGGGAGCTGTTTTTT. Its protein is CASSLVPASGRGTGELFF. This sequence joins TRBV7-8 and TRBJ2-2, with 10 bases that match TRBD2. CDR1 and CDR2 from the germline V gene are SGHVS and FQNEAQ. V dropped 1 base and J dropped 4; count of bases not matched to a gene: 9. The CDR3 contains 18 residues.

The genes are TRBV11-2 and TRBJ2-3; possibly TRBD2 for D (6 bases). Per germline, CDR1 SGHAT and CDR2 FQNNGV. The CDR3 covers 16 residues. Trimming shortened V by 5 bases and J by 1 base, and 16 bases separated the two germline ends. In DNA form, the CDR3 reads TGTGCCAGCAGCGCAGGAATCTTAGCGGGCACAGATACGCAGTATTTT. As protein: CASSAGILAGTDTQYF.

The gene calls are TRBV6-5 and TRBJ2-2; TRBD1 matches 8 bases. The CDR3 contains 15 residues. Losses at the gene ends were 6 bases for V and 4 bases for J; bases not matched to a gene: 7. Germline assignment: CDR1 MNHEY and CDR2 SVGAGI. The chain's CDR3 is CASRDRDRTTGELFF. The CDR3 bases are TGTGCCAGCAGGGACCGGGACAGGACCACCGGGGAGCTGTTTTTT.

The chain couples TRBV5-1 to TRBJ2-7; TRBD1 aligns across 10 bases. Germline V lookup: CDR1 SGHRS, CDR2 YFSETQ. Germline trimming cut 4 bases from V and 6 bases from J; bases unmatched to any gene: 7. This CDR3 contains 14 residues. The CDR3 region is CASSAGQGVGEQYF. Written as DNA, the CDR3 is TGCGCCAGCAGCGCCGGACAGGGGGTGGGCGAGCAGTACTTC.

The V gene is TRBV6-1, the J gene TRBJ1-2; TRBD1 agrees at 8 bases. V shed 3 bases and J 10 bases; nucleotides not matched to a gene: 7. The length of the CDR3 is 13 residues. The germline V gene encodes CDR1 MNHNS and CDR2 SASEGT. CDR3 loop: CASSETGVVPYTF. CDR3 bases: TGTGCCAGCAGTGAGACAGGGGTCGTTCCCTACACCTTC.

The rearrangement uses TRBV9 and TRBJ1-2; D is unclear. This CDR3 has 14 amino acids. The ends were cut back, 0 bases at V and 5 bases at J, with 11 bases in the middle. CDR1 and CDR2 from the germline V gene are SGDLS and YYNGEE. This chain's CDR3 is CASSVGVDTYGYTF. The CDR3 region has the DNA TGTGCCAGCAGCGTAGGCGTAGACACGTATGGCTACACCTTC. The full variable domain, its missing parts supplied by reference TRBV9 and TRBJ1-2, is DSGVTQTPKHLITATGQRVTLRCSPRSGDLSVYWYQQSLDQGLQFLIQYYNGEERAKGNILERFSAQQFPDLHSELNLSSLELGDSALYFCASSVGVDTYGYTFGSGTRLTVV.

This clone was counted a few times. The chain has TRBV6-5 and TRBJ2-7, with TRBD2 matching 11 bases. Per the germline V gene, CDR1 is MNHEY and CDR2 is SVGAGI. The CDR3 consists of 16 residues. V lost 3 bases to trimming and J lost 6 bases; unmatched junction nucleotides: 10. The CDR3 DNA reads TGTGCCAGCAGTTATCGTCTAGCGGGAGGAAGGGGCGAGCAGTACTTC. Translated, it gives CASSYRLAGGRGEQYF.

V is TRBV19 and J is TRBJ2-7; 8 bases are shared with TRBD1. The germline CDR1 and CDR2 sequences are LNHDA and SQIVND (reference sequence). The CDR3 sequence is 13 residues long. V was pared by 3 bases and J by 7 bases, with 5 bases of the junction left unmatched. The CDR3 DNA sequence: TGTGCCAGTAGTATCAGGACAGGGTTTGAGCAGTACTTC. Its protein is CASSIRTGFEQYF. The full variable domain, in which reference TRBV19 and TRBJ2-7 provide the parts outside the CDR3, is DGGITQSPKYLFRKEGQNVTLSCEQNLNHDAMYWYRQDPGQGLRLIYYSQIVNDFQKGDIAEGYSVSREKKESFPLTVTSAQKNPTAFYLCASSIRTGFEQYFGPGTRLTVT.

The rearrangement links TRBV30 to TRBJ1-1; D remains ambiguous. Germline V lookup: CDR1 GTSNPN, CDR2 SVGIG (reference sequence). CDR3 size: 13 residues. V was trimmed by 5 bases and J by 6 bases, leaving 16 bases between them. The CDR3 nucleotides read TGTGCCTGGGCGGCTTCGAGGCGTTCTGAAGCTTTCTTT. Translating it yields CAWAASRRSEAFF.